The 5 T cell receptor beta chains listed next were all sequenced from one sample in a study of T cell responses to AZD1222 COVID-19 vaccine. Repertoires were generated with immunoSEQ multiplex PCR, while TCRdb's copy carries only in-frame clones and drops some. The data contain 75,000 to 90,000 clones, around 83% of them singletons. Sequenced material: peripheral blood, taken on day 0 of AZD1222 vaccination. The receptors were gathered from an adult in good health.

The sample holds a few counts of this clone. This chain joins TRBV6-2 or TRBV6-3 and TRBJ2-4, with TRBD2 identical over 10 bases. CDR1 is MNHEY and CDR2 is SVGEGT in the germline V gene. The CDR3 contains 18 residues. J gave up 0 bases and V 5 bases, and 10 bases lay outside the gene matches. In DNA form, the CDR3 reads TGTGCCAGCAGTCACCCACTAGCGGGGCAACTAGCCAAAAACATTCAGTACTTC. It specifies CASSHPLAGQLAKNIQYF.

V and J are TRBV18 and TRBJ1-2; 8 nucleotides agree with TRBD1. The CDR3 sequence is 13 residues long. V lost 3 bases to trimming and J lost 7 bases; unmatched junction nucleotides: 4. The germline V gene encodes CDR1 KGHSH and CDR2 LQKENI. The CDR3 DNA sequence: TGTGCCAGCTCACCTGGACAGGGATCTGGCTACACCTTC. This encodes CASSPGQGSGYTF. Together with reference TRBV18 and TRBJ1-2, the CDR3 gives the full variable domain: NAGVMQNPRHLVRRRGQEARLRCSPMKGHSHVYWYRQLPEEGLKFMVYLQKENIIDESGMPKERFSAEFPKEGPSILRIQQVVRGDSAAYFCASSPGQGSGYTFGSGTRLTVV.

The chain joins TRBV25-1 to TRBJ1-4; D ambiguous. Trimming left V 0 bases short and J 7 bases short, with 12 bases between. Germline V gene lookup returns CDR1 MGHDK and CDR2 SYGVNS. The CDR3 is 15 residues long. CDR3 sequence reads: CASSEYGGSVEKLFF. Written as DNA, the CDR3 is TGTGCCAGCAGTGAATATGGAGGGAGTGTTGAAAAACTGTTTTTT.

V and J are TRBV4-3 and TRBJ2-1, with D perhaps being TRBD1 or TRBD2 (6 bases each). From germline, CDR1 is LGHNA and CDR2 YSLEER. CDR3 length: 15 amino acids. Trimming cost V 0 bases and J 9 bases, with 15 bases left between them. Here the CDR3 DNA reads TGCGCCAGCAGCCAAGAAATGGGGGCCGGGAGTGAGCAGTTCTTC. Protein product: CASSQEMGAGSEQFF.

This sequence joins TRBV7-2 and TRBJ2-5; 10 positions agree with TRBD2. CDR1 and CDR2 from the germline V gene are SGHTA and FQGNSA. V shed 5 bases and J 5 bases; nucleotides not matched to a gene: 8. The CDR3 contains 15 residues. CDR3 sequence reads: CASSRASGGGETQYF. The CDR3 nucleotides read TGTGCCAGCAGCCGGGCTAGCGGGGGTGGGGAGACCCAGTACTTC. The full variable domain, with the rest looked up from reference TRBV7-2 and TRBJ2-5, is GAGVSQSPSNKVTEKGKDVELRCDPISGHTALYWYRQSLGQGLEFLIYFQGNSAPDKSGLPSDRFSAERTGGSVSTLTIQRTQQEDSAVYLCASSRASGGGETQYFGPGTRLLVL.